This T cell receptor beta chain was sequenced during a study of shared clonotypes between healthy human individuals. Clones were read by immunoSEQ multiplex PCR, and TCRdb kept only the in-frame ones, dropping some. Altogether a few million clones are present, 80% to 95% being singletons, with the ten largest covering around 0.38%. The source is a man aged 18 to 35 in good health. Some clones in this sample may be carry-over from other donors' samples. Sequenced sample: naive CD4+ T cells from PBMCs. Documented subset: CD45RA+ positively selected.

This CDR3 is CASSPTRGLAGLGEQFF. DNA of the CDR3: TGTGCCAGCAGCCCTACCCGGGGACTAGCGGGATTGGGTGAGCAGTTCTTC. V and J are TRBV11-2 and TRBJ2-1; 13 bases agree with TRBD2. This CDR3 region has 17 residues. The V gene end was trimmed by 5 bases and the J gene end by 9 bases; junction bases not matched to a gene: 13. In germline, CDR1 is SGHAT, CDR2 FQNNGV.